A single sample gave rise to the 5 T cell receptor beta chains below, sequenced in a study of T cell repertoires in cytomegalovirus infection. TCRdb independently ran MiXCR on the reads; one entry per CDR3 protein. The sample has fewer than 400,000 distinct CDR3 sequences, around 18% seen once. What was sequenced was PBMCs. The receptor set was obtained from a human donor in good health (CMV status not recorded). Some clones in this sample may be carry-over from other donors' samples.

This clonotype was seen many times. The chain employs TRBV7-2 and TRBJ2-3; D may match TRBD1 or TRBD2 (6 bases each). The CDR3 is 14 amino acids. CDR1 and CDR2 from the germline V gene are SGHTA and FQGNSA. Trimming pared 5 bases from V and 6 bases from J, leaving 15 bases between. CDR3 bases: TGTGCCAGCAGCACTAACCTGGGGGGCGATACGCAGTATTTT. Its translation: CASSTNLGGDTQYF.

This clonotype was picked up many times. The chain employs TRBV7-2 and TRBJ2-7; TRBD2 matches 8 bases. This CDR3 contains 15 residues. The V segment lost 6 bases and the J segment 0 bases; nucleotides outside the gene matches: 7. CDR1 and CDR2 from the germline V gene are SGHTA and FQGNSA. As DNA, the CDR3 is TGTGCCAGCAGAGAAAGCGGGAGTGTCTCCTACGAGCAGTACGTC. Translation: CASRESGSVSYEQYV.

This clonotype turned up a few times. The chain joins TRBV28 to TRBJ2-1; D possibly corresponds to TRBD1 (6 bases). The V gene's germline CDR1 is MDHEN and CDR2 SYDVKM. Trimming took off 6 bases at V and 0 bases at J, with 18 bases between the two ends. CDR3 length equals 17 residues. The CDR3: CASRTQYRASSYNEQFF. CDR3 coding DNA: TGTGCCAGCAGGACCCAATACAGGGCCAGCTCCTACAATGAGCAGTTCTTC.

This chain links TRBV11-2 with TRBJ2-1, with 7 positions matching TRBD1. After removal of 5 bases from V and 7 bases from J, the junction contained 5 bases not matched to a gene. In germline, CDR1 is SGHAT, CDR2 FQNNGV. CDR3 size: 13 residues. The DNA of the CDR3 is TGTGCCAGCAGCATCAACAGGGGTAATGAGCAGTTCTTC. It yields the protein CASSINRGNEQFF.

This clonotype was detected ten times or more. The gene calls are TRBV12-3 or TRBV12-4 and TRBJ2-5; D may be TRBD2 (5 bases). The ends were cut back, 3 bases at V and 5 bases at J, with 16 bases in the middle. This CDR3 is 15 amino acids long. CDR3 amino acids: CASSFGPRGRETQYF. The CDR3 region has the DNA TGTGCCAGCAGTTTTGGGCCCCGAGGGCGGGAGACCCAGTACTTC.